These 29 T cell receptor beta chains share one sample of origin, sequenced in a study of metastatic and nonmetastatic thyroid tumors. MiXCR was used by TCRdb to re-call the PCR reads. Of about 19,000 clones in the sample, 37% were seen once. No treatment of any kind had been given to any patient before thyroid surgery. Input material: tumor tissue. The receptors stem from a female donor with papillary thyroid cancer or a benign thyroid nodule (not recorded which). Some clones in this sample may be carry-over from other donors' samples.

V gene TRBV27 combines with J gene TRBJ1-1, with TRBD1 matching 8 bases. The CDR3 length is 18 residues. Germline V gene lookup returns CDR1 MNHEY and CDR2 SMNVEV (reference sequence). Germline trimming cut 1 base from V and 0 bases from J; bases unmatched to any gene: 10. CDR3 residues: CASSLYGTGPSLNTEAFF. In DNA form, the CDR3 reads TGTGCCAGCAGTTTATACGGGACAGGCCCCTCTCTGAACACTGAAGCTTTCTTT.

The chain joins TRBV20-1 to TRBJ2-7; 9 bases line up with TRBD2. Germline CDR1 and CDR2: DFQATT and SNEGSKA (reference sequence). Trimming cost V 3 bases and J 0 bases; bases outside gene matches: 9. This CDR3 is 16 amino acids long. The CDR3 DNA follows: TGCAGTGCTAGTACCAGGACTAGCGCAAGCTCCTACGAGCAGTACTTC. The encoded protein is CSASTRTSASSYEQYF.

V gene TRBV4-1 combines with J gene TRBJ2-2; no definite D call. Germline CDR1 MGHRA, CDR2 YSYEKL. V lost 0 bases, J lost 9 bases, and 8 bases lay in between. The CDR3 has 13 residues. CDR3 protein: CASSQDTRRELFF. CDR3 nucleotide sequence: TGCGCCAGCAGCCAAGATACCCGACGGGAGCTGTTTTTT.

This clone has just one count. Other DNA sequences in this specimen translate into the identical CDR3. V gene TRBV9 combines with J gene TRBJ2-3; D unresolved. Per germline, CDR1 SGDLS and CDR2 YYNGEE. The CDR3 consists of 13 residues. Trimming removed 0 bases from V and 5 bases from J, with 7 bases in between. The CDR3: CASSVEGIDTQYF. CDR3 DNA sequence: TGTGCCAGCAGCGTAGAAGGAATAGATACGCAGTATTTT.

The chain joins TRBV5-1 to TRBJ2-3, with TRBD2 matching 13 bases. This CDR3 contains 18 residues. Unmatched junction bases numbered 5, after V lost 0 bases and J lost 1 base. CDR1 is SGHRS, CDR2 YFSETQ, per germline. CDR3 residues: CASSLGLAGGAGTDTQYF. In nucleotides, the CDR3 is TGCGCCAGCAGCTTGGGACTAGCGGGAGGAGCTGGCACAGATACGCAGTATTTT.

In this sample, this clone turned up a few times. The chain has TRBV6-2 or TRBV6-3 and TRBJ2-3, with D possibly being TRBD2 (6 bases). The CDR3 runs to 13 residues. Germline V gives CDR1 MNHEY, CDR2 SVGEGT. Trimming took off 5 bases at V and 4 bases at J, with 10 bases between the two ends. The CDR3 sequence is CASSIGEADTQYF. CDR3 coding DNA: TGTGCCAGCAGTATCGGGGAGGCAGATACGCAGTATTTT.

The DNA of the CDR3 is TGTGCCAGCACGGGCACAGCGGCTGGAAACACCATATATTTT. As protein: CASTGTAAGNTIYF. This rearrangement joins TRBV6-1 to TRBJ1-3; D uncertain. V was cut by 7 bases and J by 2 bases, with 12 bases left in between. Looked up from germline, CDR1 is MNHNS and CDR2 is SASEGT. The CDR3 consists of 14 residues.

The genes are TRBV28 and TRBJ2-7, with 7 bases identical to TRBD2. The CDR3 runs to 15 residues. The germline V gene has CDR1 MDHEN and CDR2 SYDVKM. Trimming at V came to 3 bases and at J to 5 bases, leaving 10 bases not matched to a gene. DNA of the CDR3: TGTGCCAGCAGTTTGCGTAGCGGGCGGGTGGACGAGCAGTACTTC. Amino acids: CASSLRSGRVDEQYF.

The chain recombines TRBV20-1 with TRBJ2-7, with 10 bases lining up with TRBD1. From germline, CDR1 is DFQATT and CDR2 SNEGSKA (reference sequence). The CDR3 is made up of 16 amino acids. The ends lost 0 bases at V and 4 bases at J; junction bases unmatched: 9. CDR3 bases: TGCAGTGCTAGAGATCTAGGACAGGGGGTCGGGTACGAGCAGTACTTC. Translating gives CSARDLGQGVGYEQYF.

This chain uses TRBV19 with TRBJ2-7; no clear D gene. The ends were cut back, 0 bases at V and 2 bases at J, with 17 bases in the middle. Germline V gives CDR1 LNHDA, CDR2 SQIVND (reference sequence). This CDR3 is 17 amino acids long. The chain's CDR3 is CASSIDARARSPYEQYF. The CDR3 DNA sequence: TGTGCCAGTAGTATAGACGCACGCGCCAGGTCCCCCTACGAGCAGTACTTC.

The chain employs TRBV27 and TRBJ1-2; possibly TRBD1 for D (6 bases). V was trimmed by 4 bases and J by 0 bases, leaving 12 bases between them. Germline CDR1 MNHEY, CDR2 SMNVEV (reference sequence). The CDR3 is 15 amino acids. The CDR3, as DNA: TGTGCCAGCAGTTCTCGAGCAGGGGCTAACTATGGCTACACCTTC. Amino acid sequence: CASSSRAGANYGYTF.

This clone showed up just a few times. This chain connects TRBV19 to TRBJ1-3; 7 bases are a match to TRBD1. The CDR3 spans 15 residues. V was clipped by 3 bases and J by 4 bases; unmatched bases: 6. In germline, CDR1 is LNHDA, CDR2 SQIVND (reference sequence). CDR3 nucleotide sequence: TGTGCCAGTAGTATCACAGGGGATATCGGAAACACCATATATTTT. Its translation: CASSITGDIGNTIYF.

This clone was detected only a few times. The chain uses TRBV6-4 and TRBJ2-7, with D unresolved. The CDR3 contains 15 residues. With 6 bases removed from V and 2 bases from J, the gap between germline ends came to 17 bases. CDR1 and CDR2 (germline): MRHNA, SNTAGT. DNA for the CDR3: TGTGCCAGCAGCCCCACTGGGCTCCCTCCCTACGAGCAGTACTTC. Its translation: CASSPTGLPPYEQYF.

This clone occurred a few times. The chain employs TRBV6-1 and TRBJ1-5, with a tentative D call TRBD1 (6 bases). Germline lookup yields CDR1 MNHNS and CDR2 SASEGT. Trimming removed 6 bases from V and 5 bases from J, with 14 bases in between. The CDR3 covers 14 residues. CDR3: CASSRGQGHQPQHF. The CDR3 DNA is TGTGCCAGCAGCCGAGGGCAGGGGCATCAGCCCCAGCATTTT.

CDR3 in amino acids: CASTFWANSPLHF. The CDR3 DNA sequence: TGTGCCAGCACTTTTTGGGCCAATTCACCCCTCCACTTT. The chain combines TRBV2 with TRBJ1-6; D call uncertain. The CDR3 runs to 13 residues. With 7 bases removed from V and 7 bases from J, the gap between germline ends came to 11 bases. In germline, CDR1 is SNHLY, CDR2 FYNNEI.

This clone was observed a handful of times. V is TRBV12-3 or TRBV12-4 and J is TRBJ2-1; 7 positions agree with TRBD1. Trimming cost V 6 bases and J 7 bases; bases outside gene matches: 15. The CDR3 is 16 residues long. The CDR3 coding sequence is TGTGCCAGCAGCTTAACTACGGGACAGATAAAAAATGAGCAGTTCTTC. This codes for CASSLTTGQIKNEQFF.

V gene TRBV5-1 combines with J gene TRBJ1-1, with a possible D match to TRBD1 (5 bases). Germline values: CDR1 SGHRS, CDR2 YFSETQ. The CDR3 spans 12 residues. V lost 7 bases and J lost 1, with 8 bases in between. CDR3 bases: TGCGCCAGCTCGACAGAGAACACTGAAGCTTTCTTT. Amino acids: CASSTENTEAFF.

The chain carries TRBV14 and TRBJ2-2; no clear D. The CDR3 is made up of 18 amino acids. The germline V gene encodes CDR1 SGHDN and CDR2 FVKESK. V was clipped by 1 base and J by 0 bases, with 15 bases between them. The CDR3 nucleotides are TGTGCCAGCAGCCAAGTTGTATCGCTGGGCCCGAACACCGGGGAGCTGTTTTTT. Protein sequence: CASSQVVSLGPNTGELFF.

The CDR3 DNA follows: TGCAGTGCTAGAGATCTACTAGCGGGAGACAATGAGCAGTTCTTC. This codes for CSARDLLAGDNEQFF. V and J are TRBV20-1 and TRBJ2-1; 11 nucleotides line up with TRBD2. V was pared by 0 bases and J by 5 bases, with 3 bases of the junction left unmatched. Per the germline V gene, CDR1 is DFQATT and CDR2 is SNEGSKA (reference sequence). This CDR3 spans 15 amino acids.

The V gene is TRBV7-9, the J gene TRBJ2-7, with D maybe TRBD1 (6 bases). Trimming took off 1 base at V and 1 base at J, with 11 bases between the two ends. The length of the CDR3 is 15 residues. Germline loops: CDR1 SEHNR, CDR2 FQNEAQ (reference sequence). Here the CDR3 DNA reads TGTGCCAGCAGCTTAGAAGGGGGACCTTCCTACGAGCAGTACTTC. Translated, it gives CASSLEGGPSYEQYF.

By share of the sample, this clone is large. The chain carries TRBV6-1 and TRBJ2-5, with D possibly being TRBD1 (5 bases). The CDR3 consists of 14 residues. The V gene lost 7 bases and the J gene lost 1 base, with 13 bases spanning the gap. Per the germline V gene, CDR1 is MNHNS and CDR2 is SASEGT. The CDR3 sequence: CASTRTKTQETQYF. The CDR3, as DNA: TGTGCCAGCACCCGGACAAAAACCCAAGAGACCCAGTACTTC.

The chain links TRBV6-1 to TRBJ2-7; a possible D gene is TRBD1 (9 bases). V gave up 6 bases and J gave up 4 bases, with 16 bases separating them. The CDR3 runs to 14 residues. The germline V gene has CDR1 MNHNS and CDR2 SASEGT. CDR3 loop: CASRRGDREYEQYF. As DNA, the CDR3 is TGTGCCAGCAGGCGGGGGGACAGGGAATACGAGCAGTACTTC.

This clone was seen a few times. The chain couples TRBV6-1 to TRBJ1-2; D gene ambiguous. V lost 7 bases, J lost 4 bases, and 13 bases lay in between. There are 13 residues in the CDR3. Germline V CDR1 and CDR2: MNHNS, SASEGT. CDR3 region: CASKLGDSYGYTF. CDR3 sequence (DNA): TGTGCCAGCAAGCTCGGGGATAGCTATGGCTACACCTTC.

CDR3 in amino acids: CASSLLGQIYGYTF. In DNA, the CDR3 is TGTGCCAGCAGCTTATTGGGACAGATCTATGGCTACACCTTC. The gene calls are TRBV7-9 and TRBJ1-2, with 7 nucleotides matching TRBD1. J gave up 4 bases and V 2 bases, and 4 bases lay outside the gene matches. Germline-derived CDR1 and CDR2 are SEHNR and FQNEAQ (reference sequence). This CDR3 is built from 14 residues.

Only a few counts were recorded for this clone. This chain uses TRBV10-3 with TRBJ2-2, with D perhaps TRBD1 or TRBD2 (5 bases each). V shed 4 bases and J shed 3 bases, with 9 bases lying between them. The CDR3 length is 14 residues. In germline, CDR1 is ENHRY, CDR2 SYGVKD. CDR3 sequence reads: CAISAGPYTGELFF. The CDR3 DNA sequence: TGTGCCATCAGTGCGGGACCGTACACCGGGGAGCTGTTTTTT.

CDR3 sequence: CASSLNPSWNQPQHF. The CDR3, as DNA: TGCGCCAGCAGCTTGAATCCCTCATGGAATCAGCCCCAGCATTTT. The rearrangement joins TRBV5-1 to TRBJ1-5; no clear D. The ends were cut back, 1 base at V and 4 bases at J, with 12 bases in the middle. This CDR3 spans 15 amino acids. Germline V CDR1 and CDR2: SGHRS, YFSETQ.

The rearrangement joins TRBV7-9 to TRBJ1-2, with 7 bases that match TRBD1. This CDR3 is built from 14 residues. CDR1 and CDR2 (germline): SEHNR, FQNEAQ (reference sequence). V lost 4 bases to trimming and J lost 6 bases; unmatched junction nucleotides: 8. CDR3 sequence (DNA): TGTGCCAGCAGCTATCAACCCGGGACAGATGGCTACACCTTC. Translating gives CASSYQPGTDGYTF.

The V and J genes are TRBV5-1 and TRBJ2-7, with D possibly being TRBD2 (6 bases). Trimming shortened V by 0 bases and J by 5 bases, and 15 bases separated the two germline ends. CDR3 length: 15 residues. The germline V gene has CDR1 SGHRS and CDR2 YFSETQ. CDR3 protein: CASSLGSGVVDEQYF. As DNA, the CDR3 is TGCGCCAGCAGCTTGGGGTCGGGGGTTGTGGACGAGCAGTACTTC.

This clone appeared a few times. The J gene is TRBJ2-1, the V gene TRBV7-9; D ambiguous. V was shortened by 1 base and J by 10 bases, with 8 bases between the two germline ends. CDR3 length: 12 residues. In germline, CDR1 is SEHNR, CDR2 FQNEAQ (reference sequence). For the CDR3, the DNA is TGTGCCAGCAGCTTAGGGCAGTCGGAGCAGTTCTTC. Translating it yields CASSLGQSEQFF.